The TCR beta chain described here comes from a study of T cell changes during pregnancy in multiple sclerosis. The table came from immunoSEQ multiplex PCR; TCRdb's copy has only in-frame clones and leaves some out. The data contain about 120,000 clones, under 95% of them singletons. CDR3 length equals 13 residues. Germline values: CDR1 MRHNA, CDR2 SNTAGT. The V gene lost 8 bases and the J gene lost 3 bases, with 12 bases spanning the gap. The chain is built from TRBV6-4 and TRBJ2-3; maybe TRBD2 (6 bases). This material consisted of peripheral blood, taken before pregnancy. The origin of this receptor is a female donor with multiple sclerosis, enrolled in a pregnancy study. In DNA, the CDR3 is TGTGCCAGCCGGGGGAGTGGAACAGATACGCAGTATTTT. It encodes CASRGSGTDTQYF.